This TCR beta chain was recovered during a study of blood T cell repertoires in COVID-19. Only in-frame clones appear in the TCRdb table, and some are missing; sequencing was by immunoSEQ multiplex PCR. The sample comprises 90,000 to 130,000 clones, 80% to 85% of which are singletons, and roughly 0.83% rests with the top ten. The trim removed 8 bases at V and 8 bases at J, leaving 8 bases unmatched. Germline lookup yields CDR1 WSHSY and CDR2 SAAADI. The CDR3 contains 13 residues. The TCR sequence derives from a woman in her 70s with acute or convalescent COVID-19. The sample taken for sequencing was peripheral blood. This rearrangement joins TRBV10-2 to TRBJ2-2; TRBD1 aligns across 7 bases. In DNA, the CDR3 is TGCGCCAGCCGGGACAGCTCGAAGGGGGAGCTGTTTTTT. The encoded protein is CASRDSSKGELFF.